This passage covers 3 T cell receptor beta chains from one sample sequenced in a study of T cell changes during pregnancy in multiple sclerosis. Repertoires were generated with immunoSEQ multiplex PCR, while TCRdb's copy carries only in-frame clones and drops some. The profile shows roughly 40,000 clones, approximately 88% of them singletons. Sequencing was performed on CD4+ T cells from peripheral blood mononuclear cells, taken in the first trimester of pregnancy. The receptors derive from a female donor with multiple sclerosis, enrolled in a pregnancy study.

The chain is built from TRBV19 and TRBJ1-1, with D perhaps matching TRBD1 (6 bases). The germline V gene has CDR1 LNHDA and CDR2 SQIVND (reference sequence). The V and J ends lost 4 bases and 3 bases respectively, with 18 bases between them. There are 16 residues in the CDR3. CDR3 sequence: CASSTGRQGLHTEAFF. The CDR3 nucleotides read TGTGCCAGTAGTACCGGACGTCAGGGGTTGCACACTGAAGCTTTCTTT.

This chain connects TRBV6-5 to TRBJ2-2; a weak D match, TRBD2 (7 bases). V shed 8 bases and J shed 7 bases, with 14 bases lying between them. This CDR3 has 13 amino acids. Germline CDR1 MNHEY, CDR2 SVGAGI. CDR3 nucleotides: TGTGCCAGCGACCGGGGGGCCGGCGGGGAGCTGTTTTTT. Amino acids: CASDRGAGGELFF.

The CDR3 DNA reads TGTGCCAGCAGCCCCATCGGCGGCGGGAGGGCCTTAGAGACCCAGTACTTC. Its protein product is CASSPIGGGRALETQYF. The rearrangement uses TRBV9 and TRBJ2-5; 9 bases line up with TRBD2. This CDR3 region has 17 residues. Looked up from germline, CDR1 is SGDLS and CDR2 is YYNGEE. Trimming cost V 4 bases and J 4 bases; bases outside gene matches: 14.